This T cell receptor (beta chain) was profiled in a study of CD8 T cells in Susac syndrome. Roughly 0.45 to 1 ug RNA was reverse transcribed with random hexamers. Each CDR3 protein is one row after TCRdb ran MiXCR on the immunoSEQ multiplex PCR reads. The data contain roughly 130,000 distinct CDR3 sequences, 90% to 95% of them singletons. Trimming took 5 bases from V and 0 from J, leaving 10 bases between them. This CDR3 has 14 residues. Germline CDR1 MNHEY, CDR2 SMNVEV (reference sequence). The TCR comes from a human donor in good health. The sample consisted of CD4+ T cells from PBMCs. The V and J genes are TRBV27 and TRBJ1-1; D unclear. For the CDR3, the DNA is TGTGCCAGCAGTGTGGGTGTTTTGAACACTGAAGCTTTCTTT. This gives the protein CASSVGVLNTEAFF.